The TCR beta chain described here comes from a study of blood T cell repertoires in COVID-19. Across the whole study: Samples came from the United States, Italy and Spain, spanning acute and convalescent COVID-19.

In the study's own analysis: The assay estimated nucleated cells by amplifying reference gene primers. Sequenced by immunoSEQ multiplex PCR; TCRdb stores in-frame clones only, minus some. D and trimming come from the DNA, and the V and J calls and clone size come from that table. Here the sample spans about 330,000 clones, around 87% being singletons. Deletions cut 4 bases from V and 1 base from J, with 7 bases between. This CDR3 has 14 amino acids. In germline, CDR1 is LGHDT, CDR2 YNNKEL (reference sequence). Enrolled through a virtual design, the participants were between about 18 and 100 years of age and came from about two dozen US areas. Among Cohort 3 donors, those recovered had two negative PCRs, clearance, or symptom resolution.

The sample was PBMCs or T cells enriched from blood (not recorded which). The TCR comes from a woman in her 30s who had recovered from COVID-19. The chain carries TRBV3-1 (or the pseudogene TRBV3-2) and TRBJ2-2; maybe TRBD2 (6 bases). The CDR3 reads CASSRDWNTGELFF. The CDR3, as DNA: TGTGCCAGCAGCCGGGACTGGAACACCGGGGAGCTGTTTTTT.